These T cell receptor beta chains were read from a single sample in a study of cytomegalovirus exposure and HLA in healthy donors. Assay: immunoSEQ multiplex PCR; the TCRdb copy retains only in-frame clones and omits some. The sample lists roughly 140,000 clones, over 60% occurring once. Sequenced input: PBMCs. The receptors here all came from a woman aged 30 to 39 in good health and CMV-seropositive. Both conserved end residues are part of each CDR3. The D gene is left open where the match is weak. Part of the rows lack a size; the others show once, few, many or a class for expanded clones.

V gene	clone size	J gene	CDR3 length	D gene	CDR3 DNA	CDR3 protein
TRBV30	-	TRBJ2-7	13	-	TGTGCCTGGAGTACAGGGGGGGCCTACGAGCAGTACTTC	CAWSTGGAYEQYF
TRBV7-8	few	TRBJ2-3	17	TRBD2	TGTGCCAGCATCAGACTAGCGGGGGGTCAAACCACAGATACGCAGTATTTT	CASIRLAGGQTTDTQYF
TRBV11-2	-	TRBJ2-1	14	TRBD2	TGTGCCAGCCACCTAGCGGGGGCTTACAATGAGCAGTTCTTC	CASHLAGAYNEQFF
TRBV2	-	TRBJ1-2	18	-	TGTGCCAGCCGGGGGAGCGTTTTGGTCGAGGCCCTAATTTATGGCTACACCTTC	CASRGSVLVEALIYGYTF
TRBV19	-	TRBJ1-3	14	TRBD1	TGTGCCAGTATACGCAGGGGGCCTGGAAACACCATATATTTT	CASIRRGPGNTIYF
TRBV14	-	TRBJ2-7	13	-	TGTGCCAACAGCCAAGTGGGGAGCAGCGAGCAGTACTTC	CANSQVGSSEQYF
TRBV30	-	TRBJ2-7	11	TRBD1	TGTGCCTGGACGGACAGGTACGAGCAGTACTTC	CAWTDRYEQYF
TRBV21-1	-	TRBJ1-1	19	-	TGTGCCAGCAGCAAAGTGTCACCCTCCTGTGGCCGTATGAACACTGAAGCTTTCTTT	CASSKVSPSCGRMNTEAFF
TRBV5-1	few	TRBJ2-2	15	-	TGCGCCAGCAGCTTGGCCACAGTTATCACCGGGGAGCTGTTTTTT	CASSLATVITGELFF
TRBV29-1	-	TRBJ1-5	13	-	TGCAGCGGGGAAGACAGAGGAAATCAGCCCCAGCATTTT	CSGEDRGNQPQHF
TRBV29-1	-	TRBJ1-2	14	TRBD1	TGCAGCGTCGAGGGTCCGGGACAGGTCTATGGCTACACCTTC	CSVEGPGQVYGYTF
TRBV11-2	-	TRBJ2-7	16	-	TGTGCCAGCAGCTTAAGTCTACCTGGGGGGGCGTACGAGCAGTACTTC	CASSLSLPGGAYEQYF
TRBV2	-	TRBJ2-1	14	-	TGTGCTAGCGAAAGGGGCATCTCCTACAATGAGCAGTTCTTC	CASERGISYNEQFF
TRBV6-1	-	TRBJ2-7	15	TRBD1	TGTGCCAGCAGTCGACCCGGGACAGGGGCCTACGAGCAGTACTTC	CASSRPGTGAYEQYF
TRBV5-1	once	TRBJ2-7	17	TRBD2	TGCGCCAGCAGCTTGAGGGCCGCGGGGGGCCGAAACTACGAGCAGTACTTC	CASSLRAAGGRNYEQYF
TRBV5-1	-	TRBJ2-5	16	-	TGCGCCAGCAGCTTGGACGGACTAAGCTGGGGGGAGACCCAGTACTTC	CASSLDGLSWGETQYF
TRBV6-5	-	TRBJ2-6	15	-	TGTGCCAGCAGGGGAGTCGCCTCTGGGGCCAACGTCCTGACTTTC	CASRGVASGANVLTF
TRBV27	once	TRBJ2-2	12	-	TGTGCCAGCAGACGCGCCCCCGGGGAGCTGTTTTTT	CASRRAPGELFF
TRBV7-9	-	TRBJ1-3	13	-	TGTGCCAGCAGCTTGAGTACTGGAAACACCATATATTTT	CASSLSTGNTIYF
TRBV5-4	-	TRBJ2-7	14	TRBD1	TGTGCCAGCAGCCCGGACAGGGGGTCTAGCGAGCAGTACTTC	CASSPDRGSSEQYF
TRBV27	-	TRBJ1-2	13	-	TGTGCCAGCAGTTTTAACACAGGGTACGGCTACACCTTC	CASSFNTGYGYTF
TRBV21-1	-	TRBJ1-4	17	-	TGTGCCAGCAGCTCCCGGCTCTCTTGCAGGGGTTACGAAAAACTGTTTTTT	CASSSRLSCRGYEKLFF
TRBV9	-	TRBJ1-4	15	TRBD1	TGTGCCAGCAGCGTAATCACGACAGGGGATGAAAAACTGTTTTTT	CASSVITTGDEKLFF
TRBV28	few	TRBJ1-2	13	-	TGTGCCAACGCGATCGACCGTGGAGGGGGCTACACCTTC	CANAIDRGGGYTF
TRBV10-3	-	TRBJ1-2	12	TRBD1	TGTGCCGCCTTGGACAGGGTGGATGGCTACACCTTC	CAALDRVDGYTF
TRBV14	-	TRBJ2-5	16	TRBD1	TGTGCCAGCAGCCAGATACGCCGACAGGGAAAATGGACCCAGTACTTC	CASSQIRRQGKWTQYF
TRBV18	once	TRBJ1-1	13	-	TGTGCCAGCTCACCAAGCCAGGGCTCTGAAGCTTTCTTT	CASSPSQGSEAFF
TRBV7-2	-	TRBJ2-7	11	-	TGTGCCAGCAGCTTCGGGGGACAGCAGTACTTC	CASSFGGQQYF
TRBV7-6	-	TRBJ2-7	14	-	TGTGCCAGCAGCGCGCTAATGTCCACCTACGAGCAGTACTTC	CASSALMSTYEQYF
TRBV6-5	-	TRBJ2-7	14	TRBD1	TGTGCCAGCAGTTCGGACAGGAGTTCCTACGAGCAGTACTTC	CASSSDRSSYEQYF
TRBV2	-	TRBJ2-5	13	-	TGTGCCAGCACCGGCTTACAGGGAGAGACCCAGTACTTC	CASTGLQGETQYF
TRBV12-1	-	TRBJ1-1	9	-	TGTGCCAGCAAGCATGAAGCTTTCTTT	CASKHEAFF
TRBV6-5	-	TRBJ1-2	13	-	TGTGCCAGCAGGGTTATACAGGGATATGGCTACACCTTC	CASRVIQGYGYTF
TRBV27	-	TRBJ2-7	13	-	TGTGCCAGCGGACAGAAGATATCCTACGAGCAGTACTTC	CASGQKISYEQYF
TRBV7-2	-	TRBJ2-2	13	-	TGTGCCAGCAGCTCGCTCCGGTCCGGGGAGCTGTTTTTT	CASSSLRSGELFF
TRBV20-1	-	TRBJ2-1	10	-	TGCAGTGCAGAGAAGCATGAGCAGTTCTTC	CSAEKHEQFF
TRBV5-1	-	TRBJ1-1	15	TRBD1	TGCGCCAGCAGCTTCCAGACAGGGCGGAACACTGAAGCTTTCTTT	CASSFQTGRNTEAFF
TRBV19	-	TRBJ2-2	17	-	TGTGCCAGTAGTAAGGGCGGCAGGGGAAAAGGCCCCGGGGAGCTGTTTTTT	CASSKGGRGKGPGELFF
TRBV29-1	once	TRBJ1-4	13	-	TGCAGCGTGCCTGACAGGAGTAATGAAAAACTGTTTTTT	CSVPDRSNEKLFF
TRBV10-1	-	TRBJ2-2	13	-	TGCGCCAGCAGTCCGGGAGACACCGGGGAGCTGTTTTTT	CASSPGDTGELFF
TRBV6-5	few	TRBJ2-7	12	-	TGTGCCAGCACAGGAAGCGGCTACGAGCAGTACTTC	CASTGSGYEQYF
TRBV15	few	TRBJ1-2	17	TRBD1	TGTGCCACCAGCAGAGATGGGACAGGGGTAACTAACTATGGCTACACCTTC	CATSRDGTGVTNYGYTF
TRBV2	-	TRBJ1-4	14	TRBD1	TGTGCCAGCAGTGTGGGGGACAGCAATGAAAAACTGTTTTTT	CASSVGDSNEKLFF
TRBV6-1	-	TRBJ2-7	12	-	TGTGCCAGCATTCGCCCAGTTGACGAGCAGTACTTC	CASIRPVDEQYF
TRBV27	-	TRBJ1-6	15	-	TGTGCCAGCAGTTTATCGCGACAGTTTAATTCACCCCTCCACTTT	CASSLSRQFNSPLHF
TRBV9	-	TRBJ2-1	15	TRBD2	TGTGCCAGCAGCGATAGCGGGGGAAGGGACAATGAGCAGTTCTTC	CASSDSGGRDNEQFF
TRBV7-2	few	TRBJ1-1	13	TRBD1	TGTGCCAGCAGCCCCAGGGGGGCAGCTGGAGCTTTCTTT	CASSPRGAAGAFF
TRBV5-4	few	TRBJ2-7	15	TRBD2	TGTGCCAGCAGCCATGAGCGGGAGGCTTCGCGAGAGCAGTACTTC	CASSHEREASREQYF
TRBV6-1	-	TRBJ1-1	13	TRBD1	TGTGCCAGCAGTCCAAGGGGGCACACTGAAGCTTTCTTT	CASSPRGHTEAFF
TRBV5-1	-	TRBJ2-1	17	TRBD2	TGCGGCAGCAGTGAAGTCGGGACTAGCGGTGGCTACAATGAGCAGTTCTTC	CGSSEVGTSGGYNEQFF
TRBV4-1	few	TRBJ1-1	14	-	TGCGCCAGCAGCCGCCCGACGGGGATCCCGAAAGCTTTCTTT	CASSRPTGIPKAFF
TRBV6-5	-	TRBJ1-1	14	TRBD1	TGTGCCAGCAGCTTCGACAGGGGAGGAACTGAAGCTTTCTTT	CASSFDRGGTEAFF
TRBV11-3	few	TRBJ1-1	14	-	TGTGCCAGCAGCTTTTCACAGGCCAACACTGAAGCTTTCTTT	CASSFSQANTEAFF
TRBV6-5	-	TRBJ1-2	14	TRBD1	TGTGCCACCAAACAGGGGGCCCTAATCTATGGCTACACCTTC	CATKQGALIYGYTF
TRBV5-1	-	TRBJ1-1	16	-	TGCGCCAGCAGCCCGAAGGGGGACGGTGCGAACACTGAAGCTTTCTTT	CASSPKGDGANTEAFF